These 17 T cell receptor beta chains were sequenced from one sample in a study of T cell responses to AZD1222 COVID-19 vaccine. The assay was immunoSEQ multiplex PCR, and TCRdb's table has in-frame clones only and misses some. The repertoire consists of roughly 110,000 clones, with approximately 88% occurring once and the leading ten covering 6.5% to 8%. The material sequenced was peripheral blood, taken on day 0 of AZD1222 vaccination. The receptors come from an adult in good health.

The gene calls are TRBV7-8 and TRBJ1-2; 8 nucleotides agree with TRBD1. CDR1 and CDR2 (germline): SGHVS, FQNEAQ. With 6 bases clipped from V and 4 bases from J, the junction kept 19 bases outside the gene matches. The CDR3 is 18 amino acids. The CDR3 sequence: CASRDRAPGSLDTYGYTF. The CDR3 coding sequence is TGTGCCAGCAGGGACAGGGCACCTGGTTCCCTCGACACCTATGGCTACACCTTC. Based on the CDR3 plus reference TRBV7-8 and TRBJ1-2, the full variable domain is GAGVSQSPRYKVAKRGQDVALRCDPISGHVSLFWYQQALGQGPEFLTYFQNEAQLDKSGLPSDRFFAERPEGSVSTLKIQRTQQEDSAVYLCASRDRAPGSLDTYGYTFGSGTRLTVV.

CDR3 region: CASRPGTGYSPLHF. The CDR3, as DNA: TGTGCCAGCAGGCCCGGGACAGGGTATTCACCCCTCCACTTT. This rearrangement joins TRBV2 to TRBJ1-6; 9 nucleotides line up with TRBD1. Germline loops: CDR1 SNHLY, CDR2 FYNNEI. This CDR3 spans 14 amino acids. V lost 6 bases, J lost 8 bases, and 5 bases stayed unmatched. Based on the CDR3 plus reference TRBV2 and TRBJ1-6, the full variable domain is EPEVTQTPSHQVTQMGQEVILRCVPISNHLYFYWYRQILGQKVEFLVSFYNNEISEKSEIFDDQFSVERPDGSNFTLKIRSTKLEDSAMYFCASRPGTGYSPLHFGNGTRLTVT.

J is TRBJ1-1 and V is TRBV18, with a possible D match to TRBD1 (6 bases). This CDR3 contains 16 residues. Trimming left V 3 bases short and J 3 bases short, with 17 bases between. Germline assignment: CDR1 KGHSH and CDR2 LQKENI. CDR3 nucleotides: TGTGCCAGCTCACCCAAAGGGGGTATACCATACACTGAAGCTTTCTTT. This translates into CASSPKGGIPYTEAFF.

The CDR3 protein is CASSHTGDPNQPQHF. The CDR3 coding sequence is TGCGCCAGCAGCCACACAGGTGATCCGAATCAGCCCCAGCATTTT. The rearrangement links TRBV5-1 to TRBJ1-5; D perhaps matches TRBD1 (5 bases). The germline gives CDR1 SGHRS, CDR2 YFSETQ. V lost 4 bases and J 4 bases, leaving 15 bases between the germline ends. The CDR3 totals 15 residues.

This sequence joins TRBV7-2 and TRBJ2-7; D possibly matches TRBD1 or TRBD2 (5 bases each). Germline assignment: CDR1 SGHTA and CDR2 FQGNSA. The CDR3 has 14 amino acids. The V and J ends lost 1 base and 7 bases respectively, with 14 bases between them. The CDR3 DNA follows: TGTGCCAGCAGCTTAGGGACATCGGGGCAGGAGCAGTACTTC. Translation: CASSLGTSGQEQYF.

V usage is TRBV24-1 and J usage is TRBJ2-3, with 7 bases aligning to TRBD2. The CDR3 spans 15 residues. V lost 5 bases and J lost 1; bases outside the gene matches: 5. CDR1 KGHDR and CDR2 SFDVKD come from the germline V gene. CDR3 bases: TGTGCCACCAGTGCTCTAACTAGCGGCACAGATACGCAGTATTTT. This gives the protein CATSALTSGTDTQYF.

V is TRBV4-1 and J is TRBJ2-5, with 7 bases matching TRBD2. Germline V CDR1 and CDR2: MGHRA, YSYEKL. V shed 0 bases and J 5 bases; nucleotides not matched to a gene: 9. This CDR3 comprises 16 residues. CDR3 amino acids: CASSQESGLVSETQYF. The CDR3 region has the DNA TGCGCCAGCAGCCAAGAGTCAGGACTAGTGTCGGAGACCCAGTACTTC.

The rearrangement uses TRBV5-1 and TRBJ2-1; TRBD2 matches 9 bases. This CDR3 is 16 amino acids long. Germline loops: CDR1 SGHRS, CDR2 YFSETQ. V trimming: 4 bases; J trimming: 0 bases; junction bases outside the gene matches: 5. The CDR3 bases are TGCGCCAGCAGCAAGGAGACTAGCGGCTCCTACAATGAGCAGTTCTTC. Protein sequence: CASSKETSGSYNEQFF. Full variable domain (rest looked up from reference TRBV5-1 and TRBJ2-1): KAGVTQTPRYLIKTRGQQVTLSCSPISGHRSVSWYQQTPGQGLQFLFEYFSETQRNKGNFPGRFSGRQFSNSRSEMNVSTLELGDSALYLCASSKETSGSYNEQFFGPGTRLTVL.

The J gene is TRBJ1-2, the V gene TRBV28, with 9 bases matching TRBD1. The CDR3 has 14 residues. CDR1 is MDHEN and CDR2 is SYDVKM in the germline V gene. With 7 bases clipped from V and 7 bases from J, the junction kept 10 bases outside the gene matches. This chain's CDR3 is CASTPDRGLSGYTF. CDR3 coding DNA: TGTGCCAGCACCCCGGACAGGGGCTTGAGTGGCTACACCTTC.

V usage is TRBV3-1 (or the pseudogene TRBV3-2) and J usage is TRBJ2-7; TRBD2 matches 12 bases. The CDR3 loop spans 17 amino acids. Germline V gene data show CDR1 as LGHDT and CDR2 as YNNKEL (reference sequence). V shed 4 bases, J shed 2 bases, and the junction held 9 bases outside the gene matches. DNA of the CDR3: TGTGCCAGCAGCCGAACCCCAGGACTAGCGGGGACCTACGAGCAGTACTTC. Its translation is CASSRTPGLAGTYEQYF.

V and J are TRBV18 and TRBJ1-2; 7 nucleotides agree with TRBD1. CDR1 KGHSH and CDR2 LQKENI come from the germline V gene. This CDR3 is 12 amino acids long. Losses at the gene ends were 3 bases for V and 7 bases for J; bases not matched to a gene: 2. The CDR3 coding sequence is TGTGCCAGCTCACCTGGGACAGCTGGCTACACCTTC. The encoded protein is CASSPGTAGYTF.

The rearrangement links TRBV3-1 (or the pseudogene TRBV3-2) to TRBJ2-1, with 8 bases aligning to TRBD2. Losses at the gene ends were 0 bases for V and 2 bases for J; bases not matched to a gene: 12. The CDR3 is 19 residues long. Germline CDR1 and CDR2: LGHDT and YNNKEL (reference sequence). CDR3 loop: CASSQDRTGTSIAYNEQFF. CDR3 nucleotide sequence: TGTGCCAGCAGCCAAGATAGAACCGGGACTAGTATTGCCTACAATGAGCAGTTCTTC.

J is TRBJ1-2 and V is TRBV30, with D perhaps TRBD1 (6 bases). Trimming took off 0 bases at V and 2 bases at J, with 16 bases between the two ends. The CDR3 spans 16 residues. Germline loops: CDR1 GTSNPN, CDR2 SVGIG (reference sequence). The CDR3 DNA reads TGTGCCTGGAGTGTAGGGGGTGGGGGCGTAAACTATGGCTACACCTTC. It specifies CAWSVGGGGVNYGYTF.

The chain has TRBV5-1 and TRBJ2-1; 8 bases fit TRBD2. The CDR3 sequence is 18 residues long. V was pared by 0 bases and J by 2 bases, with 10 bases of the junction left unmatched. The germline gives CDR1 SGHRS, CDR2 YFSETQ. Written as DNA, the CDR3 is TGCGCCAGCAGCTTGGCCCGAGGAGCGGGAGTACCCTACAATGAGCAGTTCTTC. Translating gives CASSLARGAGVPYNEQFF.

CDR3 DNA sequence: TGTGCCAGCAGTTTAACCCGGGAGCTGTTTTTT. This translates into CASSLTRELFF. The chain couples TRBV28 to TRBJ2-2, with no clear D. The V end was cut by 2 bases, the J end by 9 bases, with 4 bases between. CDR3 length: 11 residues. Germline V gene data show CDR1 as MDHEN and CDR2 as SYDVKM.

This clone ranks as medium-sized (0.01 to 0.1%). V and J are TRBV19 and TRBJ1-2; 9 bases map to TRBD1. The CDR3 runs to 14 residues. V lost 3 bases to trimming and J lost 12 bases; unmatched junction nucleotides: 11. The germline V gene encodes CDR1 LNHDA and CDR2 SQIVND (reference sequence). Written as DNA, the CDR3 is TGTGCCAGTAGTATTTTTCTTGGACAGGGGCAGGACACCTTC. This translates into CASSIFLGQGQDTF.

CDR3 region: CASASRGNTEAFF. The CDR3 region has the DNA TGTGCTAGTGCCTCTCGAGGGAACACTGAAGCTTTCTTT. The J gene is TRBJ1-1, the V gene TRBV12-5; D not certain. The CDR3 totals 13 residues. Germline V gives CDR1 LGHNT, CDR2 FRNRAP. V was trimmed by 7 bases and J by 1 base, leaving 10 bases between them. Complete variable domain (other parts from reference TRBV12-5 and TRBJ1-1): DARVTQTPRHKVTEMGQEVTMRCQPILGHNTVFWYRQTMMQGLELLAYFRNRAPLDDSGMPKDRFSAEMPDATLATLKIQPSEPRDSAVYFCASASRGNTEAFFGQGTRLTVV.